The clone carrying this T cell receptor beta chain has just one count. This record belongs to a study of CD8 T cells in Susac syndrome. The CDR3 length is 15 residues. The V end was cut by 5 bases, the J end by 6 bases, with 19 bases between. The RNA input was roughly 0.45 to 1 ug, and it was reverse transcribed with random hexamers. Coverage of TCR beta CDR3 amplification by immunoSEQ multiplex PCR extended to 54 Vbeta and 13 Jbeta. TCRdb reprocessed the immunoSEQ multiplex PCR reads with MiXCR, giving one entry per CDR3 protein. The repertoire holds about 120,000 distinct CDR3 sequences, with about 95% as singletons.

V and J are TRBV23-1 and TRBJ1-2, with TRBD1 as a possible D gene (6 bases). TRBV23-1 is filed as an ORF, its function uncertain. The sequence was collected from a human donor with multiple sclerosis. Sequenced material: CD4+ T cells from PBMCs. The CDR3 DNA is TGCGCCAGCAGTGGCCACAGGGTTAAGATTAATGGCTACACCTTC. This codes for CASSGHRVKINGYTF.